This T cell receptor beta chain was retrieved from a study of blood T cells in healthy people across ages. Through a sample-barcoded 5' primer and a J-beta primer mix, a second PCR was run for roughly 6 to 12 cycles. MiXCR was run by TCRdb on the 5' RACE reads, yielding one entry per CDR3 protein. The sample records about a million distinct CDR3 sequences, roughly two fifths being singletons. Peripheral blood samples of approximately 10 milliliters were drawn from each donor. This clonotype was observed a few times. What it binds is not known. Findings and limits, study-wide: PBMC samples, being unsorted, prevented any conclusive comparison of naive and antigen-experienced cells. TCR beta diversity correlated strongly with naive T cell percentage. Older age went with lower TCR beta diversity per million T cells, in a roughly linear way.

This sequence originates from a man younger than 35 in good health. The sequenced material came from blood.

DNA of the CDR3: TGTGCCAGCAGTTACGAACGGGGGGGCTTTTCCCCCCAAAATGAGCAGTACTTC. As protein: CASSYERGGFSPQNEQYF. The V call is TRBV6-5, the J call TRBJ2-5; 8 bases fit TRBD2. Trimming took 2 bases from V and 11 from J; bases not matched to a gene: 22. From germline, CDR1 is MNHEY and CDR2 SVGAGI. The CDR3 has 18 residues.